This is a list of T cell receptor beta chains from one sample in a study of prognosis after radiotherapy for stage I lung cancer. TCRdb re-analysed the multiplex PCR reads in MiXCR, keeping a single row per CDR3 protein. The sample has 38,000 or so distinct CDR3 sequences; approximately 25% are singletons. The sample here was PBMCs, taken before or after stereotactic body radiation therapy (not recorded which). The receptors were gathered from a donor over 45 with non-small cell lung cancer. The CDR3 runs from the conserved cysteine through the conserved F or W. D genes are given only for firm matches. Clone size is stated in some rows and not others, as once, few, many or a class when expanded.

abundance: many; j_gene: TRBJ1-5; v_gene: TRBV29-1; d_gene: TRBD1; CDR3nt: TGCAGCGTTGTAGGAGGGGGCGGTCAGCCCCAGCATTTT; CDR3aa: CSVVGGGGQPQHF
abundance: -; j_gene: TRBJ2-7; v_gene: TRBV6-4; d_gene: -; CDR3nt: TGTCCCAGCAGTTTACGGACATGTACGCTCGACGAGCAGTACTTC; CDR3aa: CPSSLRTCTLDEQYF
abundance: many; j_gene: TRBJ2-7; v_gene: TRBV20-1; d_gene: -; CDR3nt: TGCAGTGCCCCGCCCGGCGGGACCAGCTACGAGCAGTACTTC; CDR3aa: CSAPPGGTSYEQYF
abundance: many; j_gene: TRBJ1-1; v_gene: TRBV5-1; d_gene: -; CDR3nt: TGCGCCAGCAGCTTGGAGGGGGAATTGGAAGCTTTCTTT; CDR3aa: CASSLEGELEAFF
abundance: many; j_gene: TRBJ1-4; v_gene: TRBV6-1; d_gene: TRBD1; CDR3nt: TGTGCCAGCAGTGAGGGGACAGGGAATGAAAAACTGTTTTTT; CDR3aa: CASSEGTGNEKLFF
abundance: many; j_gene: TRBJ2-5; v_gene: TRBV2; d_gene: -; CDR3nt: TGTGCCAGCAGTGAAGTCGCTACCCAGTACTTC; CDR3aa: CASSEVATQYF
abundance: many; j_gene: TRBJ2-7; v_gene: TRBV5-6; d_gene: -; CDR3nt: TGTGCCAGCAGCTTTCAGGGAGTCGGCTCCTACGAGCAGTACTTC; CDR3aa: CASSFQGVGSYEQYF
abundance: -; j_gene: TRBJ1-1; v_gene: TRBV30; d_gene: TRBD1; CDR3nt: TGTGCCTGGATGACAGGGTTGAACACTGAAGCTTCCTTT; CDR3aa: CAWMTGLNTEASF
abundance: many; j_gene: TRBJ2-3; v_gene: TRBV27; d_gene: TRBD1; CDR3nt: TGTGCCAGCAGTGGGCCGGACAGGCATGGCATGGATACGCAGTATTTT; CDR3aa: CASSGPDRHGMDTQYF
abundance: -; j_gene: TRBJ1-2; v_gene: TRBV28; d_gene: -; CDR3nt: TGTGCCAGCAGTTTCTCAGGGCTGGGGGAAGGCTACACCTTC; CDR3aa: CASSFSGLGEGYTF
abundance: few; j_gene: TRBJ2-4; v_gene: TRBV5-4; d_gene: -; CDR3nt: TGTGCCAGCAGCCCTGGGTCGGGGGCCAAAAACATTCAGTACTTC; CDR3aa: CASSPGSGAKNIQYF
abundance: many; j_gene: TRBJ2-1; v_gene: TRBV7-9; d_gene: -; CDR3nt: TGTGCCAGCAGCTTAGGTAGGGGCTCCTACAATGAGCAGTTCTTC; CDR3aa: CASSLGRGSYNEQFF
abundance: -; j_gene: TRBJ1-2; v_gene: TRBV11-2; d_gene: -; CDR3nt: TGTGCCAGCAGCTTGTTGGCCGACCCCCGCGGCTACACCTTC; CDR3aa: CASSLLADPRGYTF
abundance: many; j_gene: TRBJ2-7; v_gene: TRBV7-8; d_gene: -; CDR3nt: TGTGCCAGCAGCTACAGGGAGACCGTGATTGACGAGCAGTACTTC; CDR3aa: CASSYRETVIDEQYF
abundance: many; j_gene: TRBJ1-6; v_gene: TRBV13; d_gene: TRBD1; CDR3nt: TGTGCCAGCAGCTTAGGGGACAGGGCGACACCCCTCCACTTT; CDR3aa: CASSLGDRATPLHF
abundance: -; j_gene: TRBJ2-6; v_gene: TRBV6-2/TRBV6-3; d_gene: -; CDR3nt: TGTGCCAGAGGTGAAGTGGGCTCTGGGGCCAACGTCCTGACTTTC; CDR3aa: CARGEVGSGANVLTF
abundance: -; j_gene: TRBJ2-7; v_gene: TRBV20-1; d_gene: TRBD1; CDR3nt: TGCAGTGATGCTCGGACAGGGTCCCACGAGCGGTACTTC; CDR3aa: CSDARTGSHERYF
abundance: many; j_gene: TRBJ1-2; v_gene: TRBV28; d_gene: TRBD1; CDR3nt: TGTGCCAGCAGTTTCAAAGGGACAGGTTCATCCTATGGCTACACCTTC; CDR3aa: CASSFKGTGSSYGYTF
abundance: many; j_gene: TRBJ2-3; v_gene: TRBV12-3/TRBV12-4; d_gene: -; CDR3nt: TGTGCCAGCACGCTGCGGCTGGGGGTCGATACGCAGTATTTT; CDR3aa: CASTLRLGVDTQYF
abundance: many; j_gene: TRBJ1-5; v_gene: TRBV28; d_gene: -; CDR3nt: TGTGCCAGCAGAAATATGGTCGGGGGAAGCAATCAGCCCCAGCATTTT; CDR3aa: CASRNMVGGSNQPQHF
abundance: many; j_gene: TRBJ1-4; v_gene: TRBV19; d_gene: -; CDR3nt: TGTGCCAGTAGTATGAGGGGCGAGATCGAAAAACTGTTTTTT; CDR3aa: CASSMRGEIEKLFF
abundance: many; j_gene: TRBJ2-2; v_gene: TRBV6-5; d_gene: TRBD1; CDR3nt: TGTGCCAGCAGTTTTAGACAGGGGGCGGCCGGGGAGCTGTTTTTT; CDR3aa: CASSFRQGAAGELFF
abundance: -; j_gene: TRBJ2-3; v_gene: TRBV7-2; d_gene: -; CDR3nt: TGTGCCAGCAGCCCGGAGGTAGGCGGGTCTCTTGCGCAGTATTTT; CDR3aa: CASSPEVGGSLAQYF
abundance: many; j_gene: TRBJ2-1; v_gene: TRBV7-9; d_gene: -; CDR3nt: TGTGCCAGCAGCTTAAACACATACAATGAGCAGTTCTTC; CDR3aa: CASSLNTYNEQFF
abundance: many; j_gene: TRBJ2-5; v_gene: TRBV27; d_gene: TRBD2; CDR3nt: TGTGCCAGCAGTATCGGTAGCGGGAGGGCCCGTGAGACCCAGTACTTC; CDR3aa: CASSIGSGRARETQYF
abundance: medium-sized; j_gene: TRBJ2-5; v_gene: TRBV7-6; d_gene: -; CDR3nt: TGTGCCAGTCAACTGGGGATACAAGAGACCCAGTACTTC; CDR3aa: CASQLGIQETQYF
abundance: many; j_gene: TRBJ1-2; v_gene: TRBV28; d_gene: TRBD1; CDR3nt: TGTGCCAGCAGTTCTGGACAGGGGTCTGGCTACACCTTC; CDR3aa: CASSSGQGSGYTF
abundance: many; j_gene: TRBJ1-5; v_gene: TRBV30; d_gene: -; CDR3nt: TGTGCCTGGGATACAGGTAAACCTAATCAGCCCCAGCATTTT; CDR3aa: CAWDTGKPNQPQHF
abundance: -; j_gene: TRBJ2-7; v_gene: TRBV6-1; d_gene: -; CDR3nt: TGTGCCAGCACATGTACCTACGAGCAGTACTTT; CDR3aa: CASTCTYEQYF
abundance: many; j_gene: TRBJ2-7; v_gene: TRBV20-1; d_gene: -; CDR3nt: TGCAGTGCTAGAGTGGTCGGGGGTAGGGAGCAGTACTTC; CDR3aa: CSARVVGGREQYF
abundance: many; j_gene: TRBJ2-1; v_gene: TRBV18; d_gene: -; CDR3nt: TGTGCCAGCTCACCACCGGCAGTCAATGAGCAGTTCTTC; CDR3aa: CASSPPAVNEQFF
abundance: -; j_gene: TRBJ1-5; v_gene: TRBV27; d_gene: -; CDR3nt: TGTGCCAGCAGTATCCGCGACTGGGGCGAGCCCCAGCATTTT; CDR3aa: CASSIRDWGEPQHF
abundance: many; j_gene: TRBJ2-3; v_gene: TRBV7-9; d_gene: -; CDR3nt: TGTGCCAGCAGCCAATGGGGTTCGACGGGCACAGATACGCAGTATTTT; CDR3aa: CASSQWGSTGTDTQYF
abundance: many; j_gene: TRBJ2-3; v_gene: TRBV3-1; d_gene: -; CDR3nt: TGTGCCAGCAGCCAAGACGGGAGCCGCACAGATACGCAGTATTTT; CDR3aa: CASSQDGSRTDTQYF
abundance: many; j_gene: TRBJ1-2; v_gene: TRBV6-1; d_gene: TRBD1; CDR3nt: TGTGCCAGCAGTCCCGGGACAGGGGAATATGGCTACACCTTC; CDR3aa: CASSPGTGEYGYTF
abundance: many; j_gene: TRBJ2-3; v_gene: TRBV7-3; d_gene: TRBD2; CDR3nt: TGTGCCAGCAGCCCGACTAGCGGCACAGATACGCAGTATTTT; CDR3aa: CASSPTSGTDTQYF
abundance: many; j_gene: TRBJ2-2; v_gene: TRBV7-9; d_gene: -; CDR3nt: TGTGCCAGCAGCTTAGCTAAGGTGACAGGTACCGGGGAGCTGTTTTTT; CDR3aa: CASSLAKVTGTGELFF
abundance: many; j_gene: TRBJ2-7; v_gene: TRBV28; d_gene: TRBD2; CDR3nt: TGTGCCAGCAGCCAACTAGCGGGAACCTACGAGCAGTACTTC; CDR3aa: CASSQLAGTYEQYF
abundance: many; j_gene: TRBJ1-5; v_gene: TRBV30; d_gene: TRBD1; CDR3nt: TGTGCCTGGGGGGGACAGTCCAATCAGCCCCAGCATTTT; CDR3aa: CAWGGQSNQPQHF
abundance: many; j_gene: TRBJ2-2; v_gene: TRBV10-3; d_gene: TRBD1; CDR3nt: TGTGCCATCAGCCCCCTACAGGGGGCGGGCACCGGGGAGCTGTTTTTT; CDR3aa: CAISPLQGAGTGELFF
abundance: -; j_gene: TRBJ2-2; v_gene: TRBV5-1; d_gene: TRBD2; CDR3nt: TGCGCCATCAGCCGGACTGGGACTAGCGGGAACACCTGGGAGCTGTTTTTT; CDR3aa: CAISRTGTSGNTWELFF
abundance: many; j_gene: TRBJ1-2; v_gene: TRBV7-9; d_gene: TRBD1; CDR3nt: TGTGCCAGCAGCGTCGACAGGGGAGATAACTATGGCTACACCTTC; CDR3aa: CASSVDRGDNYGYTF
abundance: many; j_gene: TRBJ2-7; v_gene: TRBV5-1; d_gene: -; CDR3nt: TGCGCCAGCAGCTCCACTACCGTCTGGGTCGAGCAGTACTTC; CDR3aa: CASSSTTVWVEQYF
abundance: -; j_gene: TRBJ1-1; v_gene: TRBV19; d_gene: -; CDR3nt: TGTGCCAGTAGCTCCTTGGCCTTGAACACTGAAGCTTTCTTT; CDR3aa: CASSSLALNTEAFF
abundance: many; j_gene: TRBJ2-2; v_gene: TRBV13; d_gene: TRBD2; CDR3nt: TGTGCCAGCAGCTTATCTAGCGGGAGCGCGGTTATCGGGGAGCTGTTTTTT; CDR3aa: CASSLSSGSAVIGELFF